A single sample gave rise to the 29 T cell receptor beta chains below, sequenced in a study of T cells after yellow fever vaccination. TCRdb recomputed calls from the 5' RACE reads with MiXCR, one row per CDR3 protein. The profile shows about 69,000 distinct CDR3 sequences, around 5% of them singletons. The sequencing used CD4+ T cells sorted from PBMCs, collected less than 16 days after the first yellow fever vaccination. The receptors stem from a man between 18 and 29 years old who received the YFV17D yellow fever vaccine.

At least ten counts were recorded for this clonotype. The chain has TRBV18 and TRBJ2-2; tentatively, D is TRBD2 (6 bases). This CDR3 has 14 amino acids. Trimming took off 6 bases at V and 0 bases at J, with 8 bases between the two ends. Germline V lookup: CDR1 KGHSH, CDR2 LQKENI. The DNA of the CDR3 is TGTGCCAGCTCGACTAGAACGAACACCGGGGAGCTGTTTTTT. This codes for CASSTRTNTGELFF.

This clonotype was counted many times. The V call is TRBV4-1, the J call TRBJ1-1; D unresolved. V lost 3 bases and J 0 bases, leaving 14 bases between the germline ends. This CDR3 has 16 amino acids. Germline-derived CDR1 and CDR2 are MGHRA and YSYEKL. The CDR3 sequence: CASSHDTLLMNTEAFF. The CDR3 nucleotides are TGCGCCAGCAGCCACGATACCCTACTAATGAACACTGAAGCTTTCTTT.

This clonotype has a count of ten or more. The chain employs TRBV6-1 and TRBJ2-4, with 8 bases lining up with TRBD2. J gave up 1 base and V 6 bases, and 11 bases lay outside the gene matches. This CDR3 is built from 17 residues. The germline V gene encodes CDR1 MNHNS and CDR2 SASEGT. CDR3 in DNA: TGTGCCAGCAGCTCCCTCCCCCGGGGGGGTGCCAAAAACATTCAGTACTTC. It encodes CASSSLPRGGAKNIQYF.

This clonotype was recorded at least ten times. This rearrangement joins TRBV19 to TRBJ1-4, with a tentative D call TRBD1 (5 bases). The CDR3 spans 13 residues. Germline-derived CDR1 and CDR2 are LNHDA and SQIVND (reference sequence). Trimming took off 7 bases at V and 5 bases at J, with 11 bases between the two ends. CDR3 coding DNA: TGTGCCAGTAAGGGACGGAGAAATGAAAAACTGTTTTTT. Amino acids: CASKGRRNEKLFF.

Many counts were recorded for this clonotype. The rearrangement links TRBV5-1 to TRBJ2-2; 8 positions match TRBD1. V lost 5 bases, J lost 5 bases, and 8 bases stayed unmatched. This CDR3 is built from 15 residues. CDR1 is SGHRS and CDR2 is YFSETQ in the germline V gene. The CDR3 protein is CASRRGQEPTGELFF. CDR3 DNA: TGCGCCAGCAGAAGGGGACAGGAGCCGACCGGGGAGCTGTTTTTT.

This clonotype was counted many times. This sequence joins TRBV7-2 and TRBJ2-7, with TRBD2 as a possible D gene (6 bases). This CDR3 has 13 amino acids. Germline values: CDR1 SGHTA, CDR2 FQGNSA. V lost 5 bases to trimming and J lost 6 bases, with 14 bases between them. The CDR3 coding sequence is TGTGCCAGCAGCACCCAGGTGGAGGGCGAGCAGTACGTC. Amino acids: CASSTQVEGEQYV.

This clonotype has at least ten counts. The chain uses TRBV2 and TRBJ1-4, with TRBD1 as a possible D gene (6 bases). CDR1 is SNHLY and CDR2 is FYNNEI in the germline V gene. CDR3 length equals 12 residues. Trimming stripped 4 bases from V and 6 bases from J, with 6 bases between. The CDR3 nucleotides are TGTGCCAGCAGTGGGACAGATGAAAAACTGTTTTTT. This sequence encodes CASSGTDEKLFF.

The sample holds many counts of this clonotype. The DNA of the CDR3 is TGCGCCAGCAGCTTGGAACTAAGCGGGGGGTCCGAGCAGTACTTC. Protein sequence: CASSLELSGGSEQYF. J is TRBJ2-7 and V is TRBV5-1; 9 nucleotides align to TRBD2. Looked up from germline, CDR1 is SGHRS and CDR2 is YFSETQ. CDR3 length equals 15 residues. V gave up 0 bases and J gave up 6 bases; unmatched junction bases: 7.

This clonotype has ten or more counts. The chain carries TRBV11-2 and TRBJ2-4, with 7 bases identical to TRBD1. The V gene end was trimmed by 1 base and the J gene end by 9 bases; junction bases not matched to a gene: 6. CDR1 SGHAT and CDR2 FQNNGV come from the germline V gene. The CDR3 contains 14 residues. CDR3 coding DNA: TGTGCCAGCAGCTTAGCGGGACAGTTTATCATTCAGTACTTC. This encodes CASSLAGQFIIQYF.

This clonotype was counted once. The chain recombines TRBV5-4 with TRBJ2-5; 10 nucleotides line up with TRBD2. Trimming at V came to 2 bases and at J to 3 bases, leaving 13 bases not matched to a gene. The germline V gene encodes CDR1 SGHNT and CDR2 YYREEE (reference sequence). The CDR3 is 18 amino acids. In DNA form, the CDR3 reads TGTGCCAGCAGCTTAAAGGCCAGCGGGGGGGCGGTTAAAGAGACCCAGTACTTC. It is translated as CASSLKASGGAVKETQYF.

This clonotype was picked up many times. This chain links TRBV28 with TRBJ2-3; D is ambiguous. The V gene lost 5 bases and the J gene lost 6 bases, with 18 bases spanning the gap. This CDR3 spans 15 amino acids. CDR1 is MDHEN and CDR2 is SYDVKM in the germline V gene. The CDR3 sequence: CASSSRARREDTQYF. CDR3 nucleotide sequence: TGTGCCAGCAGTAGCCGGGCCAGGAGAGAGGATACGCAGTATTTT.

This clonotype was seen repeatedly, ten times or more. J is TRBJ1-2 and V is TRBV7-2; 7 positions match TRBD1. The V and J ends lost 5 bases and 7 bases, in that order; junction bases with no gene match: 7. The germline V gene has CDR1 SGHTA and CDR2 FQGNSA. This CDR3 is 13 amino acids long. The CDR3 DNA follows: TGTGCCAGCAGCCAGGGACAGAGAATTGGCTACACCTTC. Amino acids: CASSQGQRIGYTF.

This clonotype was detected many times. The V gene is TRBV29-1, the J gene TRBJ2-2; D unresolved. Trimming cost V 5 bases and J 0 bases, with 16 bases left between them. The V gene's germline CDR1 is SQVTM and CDR2 ANQGSEA. CDR3 length equals 16 residues. CDR3 sequence: CSVPLAAGANTGELFF. The CDR3 DNA sequence: TGCAGCGTTCCCCTGGCTGCCGGAGCGAACACCGGGGAGCTGTTTTTT.

The V gene is TRBV24-1, the J gene TRBJ2-5; 10 nucleotides align to TRBD2. Losses at the gene ends were 4 bases for V and 1 base for J; bases not matched to a gene: 2. This CDR3 spans 15 amino acids. Germline lookup yields CDR1 KGHDR and CDR2 SFDVKD. CDR3 nucleotide sequence: TGTGCCACCAGTGACAGCGGGGGGGCCCAAGAGACCCAGTACTTC. As protein: CATSDSGGAQETQYF.

This clonotype was found many times. The rearrangement uses TRBV18 and TRBJ1-5; D is undetermined. The CDR3 is made up of 16 amino acids. Trimming removed 0 bases from V and 2 bases from J, with 11 bases in between. CDR1 is KGHSH, CDR2 LQKENI, per germline. CDR3 nucleotides: TGTGCCAGCTCACCACCCGGGCTCCAAGGCAATCAGCCCCAGCATTTT. Its translation: CASSPPGLQGNQPQHF.

This clonotype came up many times. The CDR3 DNA reads TGTGCCAGCTCACCACTCAGCCGGGATTATGGCTACACCTTC. Residues: CASSPLSRDYGYTF. V usage is TRBV18 and J usage is TRBJ1-2, with no clear D. The CDR3 covers 14 residues. V was clipped by 1 base and J by 5 bases, with 11 bases between them. The V gene's germline CDR1 is KGHSH and CDR2 LQKENI.

This clonotype was detected ten times or more. The rearrangement links TRBV6-4 to TRBJ2-6; no clear D gene. Between the trimmed V and J ends, which lost 2 bases and 0 bases, there was a span of 5 bases. CDR1 is MRHNA and CDR2 is SNTAGT in the germline V gene. There are 15 residues in the CDR3. CDR3 bases: TGTGCCAGCAGTGACAGCCACTCTGGGGCCAACGTCCTGACTTTC. Its translation: CASSDSHSGANVLTF.

This clonotype was observed many times. The V gene is TRBV7-8, the J gene TRBJ2-7; 7 bases fit TRBD1. CDR1 is SGHVS, CDR2 FQNEAQ, per germline. With 7 bases clipped from V and 2 bases from J, the junction kept 8 bases outside the gene matches. CDR3 size: 14 residues. The CDR3 coding sequence is TGTGCCAGCACCACCCAGGACAGGCCCTACGAGCAGTACTTC. It is translated as CASTTQDRPYEQYF.

This clonotype was recorded at least ten times. V usage is TRBV20-1 and J usage is TRBJ2-5; 9 bases fit TRBD2. V gave up 6 bases and J gave up 0 bases; unmatched junction bases: 8. This CDR3 is built from 15 residues. Looked up from germline, CDR1 is DFQATT and CDR2 is SNEGSKA (reference sequence). The CDR3 loop reads CSAPKSGGYQETQYF. The CDR3, as DNA: TGCAGTGCCCCGAAGAGCGGGGGGTACCAAGAGACCCAGTACTTC.

This clonotype occurred many times. The J gene is TRBJ1-2, the V gene TRBV14; D is undetermined. V lost 6 bases to trimming and J lost 7 bases, with 12 bases between them. The CDR3 has 12 amino acids. Germline-derived CDR1 and CDR2 are SGHDN and FVKESK. CDR3 protein: CASSPQSLGYTF. The CDR3 DNA sequence: TGTGCCAGCAGTCCACAAAGTCTTGGCTACACCTTC.

Many counts were recorded for this clonotype. This chain connects TRBV5-1 to TRBJ1-1, with TRBD1 matching 8 bases. Germline values: CDR1 SGHRS, CDR2 YFSETQ. The CDR3 is made up of 14 amino acids. The V and J ends lost 4 bases and 4 bases, in that order; junction bases with no gene match: 6. CDR3 amino acids: CASSGQGVGTEAFF. Written as DNA, the CDR3 is TGCGCCAGCAGCGGACAGGGCGTGGGCACTGAAGCTTTCTTT.

About this clonotype itself: A read error is possible here, since a much larger clone lies one base away. This likely comes from a read error, as the CDR3 has no conserved phenylalanine or tryptophan at its end. The V call is TRBV7-2, the J call TRBJ1-1; D is perhaps TRBD1 (6 bases). Looked up from germline, CDR1 is SGHTA and CDR2 is FQGNSA. With 1 base removed from V and 10 bases from J, the gap between germline ends came to 10 bases. The CDR3 runs 12 residues. Here the CDR3 DNA reads TGTGCCAGCAGCTTAGAGGACAGACGAGCTTTCTCT. Amino acid sequence: CASSLEDRRAFS.

This clonotype has at least ten counts. The chain employs TRBV10-3 and TRBJ2-2; D unresolved. This CDR3 has 13 residues. V lost 0 bases, J lost 1 base, and 0 bases lay in between. CDR1 and CDR2 (germline): ENHRY, SYGVKD. The CDR3 spells CAISESNTGELFF. For the CDR3, the DNA is TGTGCCATCAGTGAGTCGAACACCGGGGAGCTGTTTTTT.

At least ten counts were recorded for this clonotype. The rearrangement joins TRBV4-3 to TRBJ2-5, with D perhaps being TRBD1 or TRBD2 (5 bases each). CDR1 is LGHNA, CDR2 YSLEER, per germline. V lost 1 base and J lost 1, with 19 bases in between. CDR3 size: 18 residues. The CDR3: CASSQGSGRPGIQETQYF. In nucleotides, the CDR3 is TGCGCCAGCAGCCAAGGATCGGGACGCCCAGGGATCCAAGAGACCCAGTACTTC.

This clonotype was observed at least ten times. The chain links TRBV20-1 to TRBJ1-4, with D unresolved. Germline V gives CDR1 DFQATT, CDR2 SNEGSKA (reference sequence). This CDR3 spans 14 amino acids. The V end lost 7 bases, the J end lost 5 bases, and 17 bases lay between the germline ends. The CDR3 is CSVLMKGWNEKLFF. DNA of the CDR3: TGCAGTGTTCTGATGAAGGGATGGAATGAAAAACTGTTTTTT.

This clonotype was counted ten times or more. The chain couples TRBV28 to TRBJ2-7; D is ambiguous. The CDR3 consists of 12 residues. The germline CDR1 and CDR2 sequences are MDHEN and SYDVKM. The ends were cut back, 3 bases at V and 0 bases at J, with 3 bases in the middle. The CDR3 here is CASSLGSYEQYV. The DNA for the CDR3 is TGTGCCAGCAGTTTGGGCTCCTACGAGCAGTACGTC.

By proportion, this clonotype is medium-sized (0.01 to 0.1%). The gene calls are TRBV20-1 and TRBJ2-1; D gene uncertain. With 5 bases removed from V and 10 bases from J, the gap between germline ends came to 18 bases. CDR3 length: 13 residues. The germline gives CDR1 DFQATT, CDR2 SNEGSKA (reference sequence). Written as DNA, the CDR3 is TGCAGTGCTGAGAAAGAGTCGTGGAACGAGCAGTTCTTC. It encodes CSAEKESWNEQFF.

This clonotype was found many times. The chain joins TRBV12-3 or TRBV12-4 to TRBJ2-2; the match to TRBD2 covers 11 bases. The trim removed 5 bases at V and 3 bases at J, leaving 2 bases unmatched. This CDR3 contains 15 residues. In DNA, the CDR3 is TGTGCCAGCAGTGCACTAGCGGGGGACACCGGGGAGCTGTTTTTT. Translating it yields CASSALAGDTGELFF.

As concerns this clonotype: A read error is possible here, since a much larger clone lies one base away. The chain couples TRBV20-1 to TRBJ2-2, with TRBD1 matching over 9 bases. The CDR3 length is 12 residues. V lost 5 bases and J lost 10; bases outside the gene matches: 5. Germline-derived CDR1 and CDR2 are DFQATT and SNEGSKA (reference sequence). In DNA form, the CDR3 reads TGCAGTGCTGGACAGGGGTTCGTGGAGCTGTTTTTT. Its translation is CSAGQGFVELFF.